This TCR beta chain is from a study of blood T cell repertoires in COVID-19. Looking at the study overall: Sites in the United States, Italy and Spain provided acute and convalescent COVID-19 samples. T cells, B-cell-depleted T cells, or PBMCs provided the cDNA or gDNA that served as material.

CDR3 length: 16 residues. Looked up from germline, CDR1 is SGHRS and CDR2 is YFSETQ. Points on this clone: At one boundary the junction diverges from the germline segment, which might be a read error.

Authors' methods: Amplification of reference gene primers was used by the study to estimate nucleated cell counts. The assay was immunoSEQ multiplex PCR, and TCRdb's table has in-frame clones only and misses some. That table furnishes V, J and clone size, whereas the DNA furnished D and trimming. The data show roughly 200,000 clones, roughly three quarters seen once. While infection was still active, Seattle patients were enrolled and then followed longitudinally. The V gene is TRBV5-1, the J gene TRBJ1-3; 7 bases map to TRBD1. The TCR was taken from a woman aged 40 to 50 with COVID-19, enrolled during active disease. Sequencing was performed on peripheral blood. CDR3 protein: CASSSKTDRQGSTIYF. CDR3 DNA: TGCGCCAGCAGCTCGAAAACGGACAGGCAAGGAAGCACCATATATTTT.